This TCR beta chain appears in the sequencing data of a study of cytotoxic CD8 clonotypes in ibrutinib-treated CLL (TCRdb year 2021). Broadly, across the study: In this cohort, around 14 patients were treatment-naive and some 10 were relapsed/refractory, while under 18 had unmutated IGHV. Partial responses were observed in 24 patients and complete responses in 2; after a median follow-up of 68 months, remission was maintained in approximately 14 patients and progression was observed in some twelve. The response samples were drawn at a median of 12 months into treatment, with a range of roughly 6 to 36 months. On average, each sample had some 250,000 productive templates and more than 75,000 productive rearrangements. Of the approximately 87 participants in the trial, about two dozen had longitudinal samples available. Cryopreserved peripheral blood mononuclear cells were collected at three points: before therapy, at response, and at either sustained remission or disease progression. Patients were still on ibrutinib when every remission and progressive disease sample was collected. Overall results and qualifications from the work: Sustained-remission and progressing patients did not have matched sampling times, and lymph node repertoires were not examined. Public clonotypes were found to be uncommon and were observed to contract or remain stable during treatment; the increase in clonality was shown to reflect expansion of private clonotypes at ibrutinib response. At ibrutinib response clonality went up, during sustained remission it held steady, and at progression it dropped back toward baseline. Baseline clonality exceeded that of age-matched healthy donors and correlated strongly with circulating CD8+ T-cell counts.

The goal of deep resolution MiSeq sequencing was a depth between 1 in 1 million and 1 in 200,000 T cells, and coverage averaged 10x per clonotype. The immunoSEQ hsTCRB Kit was used to generate TCR beta libraries. Under the source paper's analysis protocol: ImmunoSEQ Data Assistant and ImmunoSEQ Analyzer were used for data analysis, and V, D and J genes were assigned according to IMGT definitions. Clonality, which ranges from 0 to 1, was calculated as one minus the normalized Shannon entropy of productive rearrangement frequencies. Public clonotype analysis was restricted to overrepresented clonotypes comprising at least 0.05% of each patient's repertoire. About twelve repertoires from age-matched healthy donors, obtained from immuneACCESS, served as clonality controls. The source is immuneACCESS, and TCRdb retained only in-frame sequences with V and J called. Part of the clones is not carried over; for the studies checked, unresolved V genes explain less than half of this, and the remainder is unexplained. The V and J calls and clone size were taken over from that table, and D and trimming were inferred from the DNA. The sample profile shows roughly 63,000 clones; 45% to 65% of them were found once. Clones ranked in the top ten supply roughly 15% of the sample.

In this sample, this clone turned up once. Its recognized antigen is unknown. Qualities for individual bases were not recorded, and no much larger clone is one base off. Sample time point, as interpreted from the label and publication: 12 months on ibrutinib. Roughly 2 micrograms of genomic DNA were extracted from cryopreserved PBMCs for TCR beta library preparation. Longitudinal blood samples from CLL patients on ibrutinib monotherapy were analyzed using high-throughput TCR beta sequencing. The patients took part in an open-label, single-center phase 2 trial of ibrutinib monotherapy. This material consisted of PBMCs, taken after 12 months of ibrutinib treatment. The TCR comes from a human donor with chronic lymphocytic leukemia.

The CDR3 region: CASTSLSGELFF. In nucleotide form, the sequence is TGTGCCAGCACTTCTTTGTCCGGGGAGCTGTTTTTT. The sequence joins TRBV6-5 to TRBJ2-2; a confident D gene designation cannot be given. The CDR3 holds 12 amino acids from the cysteine to the phenylalanine. Left in the record is the CDR3 DNA by itself, 36 bases read in frame from the first base. CDR1 and CDR2 (MNHEY, SVGAGI) derive from the germline V gene. V is clipped by 7 bases and J by 6 bases, and the sequence between their germline boundaries is 9 bases long.